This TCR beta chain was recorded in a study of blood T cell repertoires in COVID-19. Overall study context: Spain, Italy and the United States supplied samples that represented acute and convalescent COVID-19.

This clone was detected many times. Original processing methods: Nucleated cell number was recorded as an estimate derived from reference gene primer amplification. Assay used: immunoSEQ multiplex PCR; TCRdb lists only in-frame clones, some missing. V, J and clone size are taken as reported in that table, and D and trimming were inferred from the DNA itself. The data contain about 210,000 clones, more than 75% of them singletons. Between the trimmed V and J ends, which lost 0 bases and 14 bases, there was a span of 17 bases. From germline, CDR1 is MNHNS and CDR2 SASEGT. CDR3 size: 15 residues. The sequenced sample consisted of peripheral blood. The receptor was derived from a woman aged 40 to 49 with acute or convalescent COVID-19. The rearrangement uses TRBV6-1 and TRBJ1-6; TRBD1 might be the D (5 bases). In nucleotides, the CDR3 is TGTGCCAGCAGTGAAGCGGGCGCCCGGGGACTGACCCTCCACTTT. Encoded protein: CASSEAGARGLTLHF.